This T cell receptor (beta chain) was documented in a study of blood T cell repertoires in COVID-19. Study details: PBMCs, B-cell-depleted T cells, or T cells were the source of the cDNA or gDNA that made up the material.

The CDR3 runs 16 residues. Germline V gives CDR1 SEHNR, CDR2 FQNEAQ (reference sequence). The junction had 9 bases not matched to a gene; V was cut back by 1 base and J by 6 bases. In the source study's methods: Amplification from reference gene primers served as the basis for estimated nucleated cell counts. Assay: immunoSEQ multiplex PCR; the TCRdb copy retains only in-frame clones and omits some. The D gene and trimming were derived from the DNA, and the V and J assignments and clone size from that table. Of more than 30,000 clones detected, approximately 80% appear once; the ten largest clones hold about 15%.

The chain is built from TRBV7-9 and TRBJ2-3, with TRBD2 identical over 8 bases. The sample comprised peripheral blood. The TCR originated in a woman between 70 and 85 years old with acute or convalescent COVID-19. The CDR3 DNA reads TGTGCCAGCAGCTTAGGTACTAGCGGTTTCTCGGATACGCAGTATTTT. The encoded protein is CASSLGTSGFSDTQYF.